This T cell receptor (beta chain) comes out of a study of cytomegalovirus exposure and HLA in healthy donors. Overall study: T cells numbering 150 million to 200 million yielded 95 million to 140 million unique TCR beta sequences in an earlier analysis. Study-wide points: Published work reported that the classifier diagnosed cytomegalovirus status with high specificity and sensitivity. V- and J-gene trimming of TCR beta was linked (in a later analysis) to a missense DCLRE1C variant. Roughly 170 TCR beta chains were listed as cytomegalovirus-associated.

Germline V CDR1 and CDR2: MDHEN, SYDVKM. V lost 6 bases and J 2 bases, leaving 17 bases between the germline ends. The CDR3 is made up of 17 amino acids. This clone has just a few counts. The target antigen is unknown. It was with 60 Vbeta and 13 Jbeta primers that the PCR ran. TCRdb's copy holds only in-frame clones and misses some; the assay was immunoSEQ multiplex PCR. Of 150,000 to 200,000 clones listed, 68% are singletons. The sequence was obtained from a man between 45 and 60 years old in good health and CMV-seronegative. The sample comprised PBMCs. V gene TRBV28 combines with J gene TRBJ2-6, with D possibly matching TRBD2 (6 bases). This chain's CDR3 is CASSHGGIMAGANVLTF. CDR3 DNA sequence: TGTGCCAGCAGCCACGGGGGAATTATGGCTGGGGCCAACGTCCTGACTTTC.